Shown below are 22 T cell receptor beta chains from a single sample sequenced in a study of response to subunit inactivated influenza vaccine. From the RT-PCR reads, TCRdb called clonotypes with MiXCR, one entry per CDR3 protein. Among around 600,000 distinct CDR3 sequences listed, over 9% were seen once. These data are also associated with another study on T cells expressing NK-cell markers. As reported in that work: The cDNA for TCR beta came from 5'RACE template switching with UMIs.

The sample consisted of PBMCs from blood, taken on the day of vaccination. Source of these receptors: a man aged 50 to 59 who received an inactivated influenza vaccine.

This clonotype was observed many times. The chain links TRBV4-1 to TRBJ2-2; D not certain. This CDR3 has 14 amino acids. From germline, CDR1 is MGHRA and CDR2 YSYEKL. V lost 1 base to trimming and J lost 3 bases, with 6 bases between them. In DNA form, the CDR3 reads TGCGCCAGCAGCCAAGGGTCGGACACCGGGGAGCTGTTTTTT. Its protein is CASSQGSDTGELFF.

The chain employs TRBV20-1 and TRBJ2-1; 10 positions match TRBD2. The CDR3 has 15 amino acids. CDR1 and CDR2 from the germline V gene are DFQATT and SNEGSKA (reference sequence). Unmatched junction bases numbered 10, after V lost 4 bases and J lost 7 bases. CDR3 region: CSANVAAGGRNEQFF. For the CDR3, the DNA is TGCAGTGCTAACGTCGCAGCGGGGGGGCGGAATGAGCAGTTCTTC.

This CDR3 is CSARDPFGRRDFQPQHF. The CDR3, as DNA: TGCAGTGCTAGAGACCCTTTTGGGCGCAGGGACTTTCAGCCCCAGCATTTT. The chain is built from TRBV20-1 and TRBJ1-5, with D perhaps TRBD1 (5 bases). Trimming removed 0 bases from V and 6 bases from J, with 21 bases in between. The CDR3 is made up of 17 amino acids. Germline CDR1 DFQATT, CDR2 SNEGSKA (reference sequence).

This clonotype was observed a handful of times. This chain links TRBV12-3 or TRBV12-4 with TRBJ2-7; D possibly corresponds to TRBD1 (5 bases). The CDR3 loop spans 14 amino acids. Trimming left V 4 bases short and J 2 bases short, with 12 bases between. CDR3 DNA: TGTGCCAGCAGTTATGACAGCCATCCCTACGAGCAGTACTTC. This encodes CASSYDSHPYEQYF.

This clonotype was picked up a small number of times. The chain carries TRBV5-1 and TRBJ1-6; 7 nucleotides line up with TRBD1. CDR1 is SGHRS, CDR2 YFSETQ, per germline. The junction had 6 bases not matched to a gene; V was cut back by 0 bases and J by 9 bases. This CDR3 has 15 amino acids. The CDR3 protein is CASSLASGGSSPLHF. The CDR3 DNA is TGCGCCAGCAGCTTGGCGTCAGGGGGGAGTTCACCCCTCCACTTT.

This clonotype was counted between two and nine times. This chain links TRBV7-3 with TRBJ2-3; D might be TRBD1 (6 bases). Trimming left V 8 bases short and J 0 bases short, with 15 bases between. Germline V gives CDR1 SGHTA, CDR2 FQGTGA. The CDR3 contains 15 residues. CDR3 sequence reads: CASSSVRGSTDTQYF. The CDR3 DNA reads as TGTGCCAGCTCCTCCGTTAGGGGGAGCACAGATACGCAGTATTTT.

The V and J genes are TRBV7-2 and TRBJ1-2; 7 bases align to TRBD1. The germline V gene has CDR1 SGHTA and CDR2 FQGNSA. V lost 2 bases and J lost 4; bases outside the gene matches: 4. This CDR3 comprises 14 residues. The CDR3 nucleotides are TGTGCCAGCAGCTTACTCGGACAGGCCTATGGCTACACCTTC. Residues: CASSLLGQAYGYTF. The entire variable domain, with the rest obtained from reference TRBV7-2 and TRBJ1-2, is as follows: GAGVSQSPSNKVTEKGKDVELRCDPISGHTALYWYRQSLGQGLEFLIYFQGNSAPDKSGLPSDRFSAERTGGSVSTLTIQRTQQEDSAVYLCASSLLGQAYGYTFGSGTRLTVV.

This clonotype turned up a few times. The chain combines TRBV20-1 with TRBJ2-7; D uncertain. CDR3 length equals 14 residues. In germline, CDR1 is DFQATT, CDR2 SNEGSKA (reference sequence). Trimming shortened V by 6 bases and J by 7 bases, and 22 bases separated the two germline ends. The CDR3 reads CSASSFRGDIEQYF. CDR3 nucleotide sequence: TGCAGTGCCAGCTCTTTTCGAGGAGACATAGAGCAGTACTTC.

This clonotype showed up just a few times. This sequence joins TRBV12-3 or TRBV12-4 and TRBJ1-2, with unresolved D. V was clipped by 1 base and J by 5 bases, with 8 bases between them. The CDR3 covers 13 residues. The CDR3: CASSLGTWYGYTF. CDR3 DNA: TGTGCCAGCAGTTTAGGGACGTGGTATGGCTACACCTTC.

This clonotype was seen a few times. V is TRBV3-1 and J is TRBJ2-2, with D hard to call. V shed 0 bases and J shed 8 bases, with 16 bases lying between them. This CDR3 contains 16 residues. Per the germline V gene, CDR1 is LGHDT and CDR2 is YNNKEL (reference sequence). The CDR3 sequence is CASSQERNSLRGELFF. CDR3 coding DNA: TGTGCCAGCAGCCAAGAGCGGAACTCGCTGAGGGGGGAGCTGTTTTTT.

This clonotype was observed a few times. This CDR3 is CASSPVTSARGEQFF. The CDR3 coding sequence is TGTGCCAGCAGCCCCGTGACTAGCGCCCGGGGTGAGCAGTTCTTC. The V gene is TRBV7-2, the J gene TRBJ2-1; 8 bases fit TRBD2. Trimming at V came to 5 bases and at J to 9 bases, leaving 12 bases not matched to a gene. Germline V gives CDR1 SGHTA, CDR2 FQGNSA. The CDR3 totals 15 residues.

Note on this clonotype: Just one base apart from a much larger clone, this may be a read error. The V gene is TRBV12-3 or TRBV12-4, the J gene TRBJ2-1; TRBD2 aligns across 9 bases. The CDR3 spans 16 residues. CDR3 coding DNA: TGTGCCAGCAGTTTAAGCGGGGGGTATTCCTGCAATGAGCAGTTCTTC. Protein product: CASSLSGGYSCNEQFF.

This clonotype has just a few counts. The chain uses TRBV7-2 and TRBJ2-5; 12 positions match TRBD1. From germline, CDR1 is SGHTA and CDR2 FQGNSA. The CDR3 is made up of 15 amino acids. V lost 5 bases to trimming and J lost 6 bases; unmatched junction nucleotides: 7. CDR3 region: CASSTGTGGLKTQYF. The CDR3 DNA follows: TGTGCCAGCAGCACCGGGACAGGGGGCTTGAAGACCCAGTACTTC.

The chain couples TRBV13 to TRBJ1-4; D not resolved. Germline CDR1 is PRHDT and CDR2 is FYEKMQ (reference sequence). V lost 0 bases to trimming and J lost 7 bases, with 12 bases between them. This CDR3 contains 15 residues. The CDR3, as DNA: TGTGCCAGCAGCTTAGGCCACGGCGGCGCTGAAAAACTGTTTTTT. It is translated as CASSLGHGGAEKLFF. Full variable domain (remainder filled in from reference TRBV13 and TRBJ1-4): AAGVIQSPRHLIKEKRETATLKCYPIPRHDTVYWYQQGPGQDPQFLISFYEKMQSDKGSIPDRFSAQQFSDYHSELNMSSLELGDSALYFCASSLGHGGAEKLFFGSGTQLSVL.

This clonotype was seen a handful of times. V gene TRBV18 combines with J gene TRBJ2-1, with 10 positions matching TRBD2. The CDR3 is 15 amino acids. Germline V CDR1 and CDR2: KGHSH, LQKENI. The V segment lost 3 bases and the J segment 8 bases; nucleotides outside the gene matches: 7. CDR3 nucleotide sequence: TGTGCCAGCTCACCCCCAGCGGGAGGGCCCTATGAGCAGTTCTTC. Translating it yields CASSPPAGGPYEQFF.

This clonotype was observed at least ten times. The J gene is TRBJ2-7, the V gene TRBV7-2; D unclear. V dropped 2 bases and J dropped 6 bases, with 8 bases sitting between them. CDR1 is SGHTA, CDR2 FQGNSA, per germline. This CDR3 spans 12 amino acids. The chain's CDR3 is CASSLQVGEQYF. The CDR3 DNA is TGTGCCAGCAGCTTACAGGTCGGCGAGCAGTACTTC.

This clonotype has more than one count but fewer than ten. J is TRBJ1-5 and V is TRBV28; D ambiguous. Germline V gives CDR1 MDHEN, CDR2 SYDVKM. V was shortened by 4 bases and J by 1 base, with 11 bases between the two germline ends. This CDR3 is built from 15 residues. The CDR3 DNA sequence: TGTGCCAGCAGTTCTCCACAGACCAGCAATCAGCCCCAGCATTTT. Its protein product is CASSSPQTSNQPQHF.

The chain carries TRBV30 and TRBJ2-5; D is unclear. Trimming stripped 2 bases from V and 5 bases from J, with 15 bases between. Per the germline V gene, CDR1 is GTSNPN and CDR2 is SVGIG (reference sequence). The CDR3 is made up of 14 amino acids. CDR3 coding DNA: TGTGCCTGGAGTTTCGTCGGCACCTGGGAGACCCAGTACTTC. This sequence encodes CAWSFVGTWETQYF.

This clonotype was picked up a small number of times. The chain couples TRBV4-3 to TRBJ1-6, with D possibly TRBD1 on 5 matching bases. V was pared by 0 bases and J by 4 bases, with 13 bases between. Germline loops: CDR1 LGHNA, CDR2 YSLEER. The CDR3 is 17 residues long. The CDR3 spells CASSQEWSQVYNSPLHF. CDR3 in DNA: TGCGCCAGCAGCCAAGAATGGTCACAGGTTTATAATTCACCCCTCCACTTT.

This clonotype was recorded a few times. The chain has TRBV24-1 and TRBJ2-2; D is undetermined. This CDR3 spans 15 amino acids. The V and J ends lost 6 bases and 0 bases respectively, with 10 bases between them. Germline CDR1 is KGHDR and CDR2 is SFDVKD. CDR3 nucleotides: TGTGCCACCAGTCCGCAGCTACCGAACACCGGGGAGCTGTTTTTT. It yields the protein CATSPQLPNTGELFF.

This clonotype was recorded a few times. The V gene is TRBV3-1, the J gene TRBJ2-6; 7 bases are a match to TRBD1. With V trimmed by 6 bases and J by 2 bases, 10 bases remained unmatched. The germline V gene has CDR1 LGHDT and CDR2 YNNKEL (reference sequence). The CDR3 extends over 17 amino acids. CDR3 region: CASSRQGLRAGANVLTF. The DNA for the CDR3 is TGTGCCAGCAGTCGACAGGGATTGAGGGCTGGGGCCAACGTCCTGACTTTC.

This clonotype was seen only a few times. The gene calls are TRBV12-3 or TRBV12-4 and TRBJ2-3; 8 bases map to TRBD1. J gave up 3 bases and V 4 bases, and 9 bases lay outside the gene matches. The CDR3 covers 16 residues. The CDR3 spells CASSSRHTGGTDTQYF. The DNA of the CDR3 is TGTGCCAGCAGTTCCAGACACACAGGGGGGACAGATACGCAGTATTTT.